One sample yielded the 21 T cell receptor beta chains listed below, sequenced in a study of CXCR3-negative and CXCR3-positive naive CD8 T cells. Preparation of TRB cDNA libraries relied on 5' RACE carrying UMI labels. With the 5' RACE reads reprocessed, TCRdb shows one record per CDR3 protein and no DNA. The table lists over 80,000 distinct CDR3 sequences. The sequenced sample consisted of naive CXCR3- CD8+ T cells from blood. Subset defined: CD45RO-CCR7+CD27+CD95- naive CD8+ T cells lacking CXCR3 (TNR3-). The source of these receptors is a human donor in good health. Some clones in this sample may be carry-over from other donors' samples.

The rearrangement joins TRBV7-9 to TRBJ2-3; TCRdb reports TRBD1, a call that lacks DNA to check it against. Germline lookup yields CDR1 SEHNR and CDR2 FQNEAQ (reference sequence). The CDR3 consists of 16 residues. The CDR3: CASSLGPGQEVDTQYF.

The V and J genes are TRBV11-3 and TRBJ1-1. The CDR3 spans 13 residues. Germline CDR1 is SGHNT and CDR2 is YENEEA. The CDR3: CASSSRLNTEAFF.

The rearrangement links TRBV5-1 to TRBJ1-3; TCRdb selects TRBD1, and the lack of DNA leaves this call unchecked. Germline assignment: CDR1 SGHRS and CDR2 YFSETQ. CDR3 size: 17 residues. The CDR3 loop reads CASSLDFGGAYGNTIYF.

The CDR3 sequence: CASSLWGQGIHEQYF. This chain uses TRBV27 with TRBJ2-7; TCRdb's D call of TRBD1 is untestable without DNA. CDR1 is MNHEY, CDR2 SMNVEV, per germline (reference sequence). CDR3 length equals 15 residues.

The chain is built from TRBV4-1 and TRBJ2-2; TCRdb's D call of TRBD2 is untestable without DNA. This CDR3 is built from 15 residues. Germline V lookup: CDR1 MGHRA, CDR2 YSYEKL. CDR3 residues: CASSHWTQNTGELFF.

The chain joins TRBV2 to TRBJ2-7. Per germline, CDR1 SNHLY and CDR2 FYNNEI. CDR3 length equals 14 residues. CDR3 region: CASSDRGFRHEQYF.

The chain couples TRBV28 to TRBJ2-3; the D call from TCRdb, TRBD1, cannot be confirmed without DNA. This CDR3 has 19 residues. Per germline, CDR1 MDHEN and CDR2 SYDVKM. The CDR3 region is CASSLLVFSGQSLTDTQYF.

The CDR3 protein is CASSPGTSGGDFQETQYF. The gene calls are TRBV12-3 or TRBV12-4 and TRBJ2-5; TCRdb proposes TRBD2, but this gene call is untestable without DNA. The CDR3 covers 18 residues.

The chain has TRBV6-5 and TRBJ2-1. The CDR3 spans 15 residues. CDR1 and CDR2 from the germline V gene are MNHEY and SVGAGI. CDR3 protein: CASSYSSASVGEQFF.

The chain is built from TRBV10-2 and TRBJ2-1; TCRdb names TRBD2, which stays unverified in the absence of DNA. The CDR3 covers 13 residues. Germline V lookup: CDR1 WSHSY, CDR2 SAAADI. CDR3 protein: CASSAGGGNEQFF.

CDR3 in amino acids: CSVGQGIFEQYF. The V and J genes are TRBV29-1 and TRBJ2-7; TCRdb picks TRBD1, but there is no DNA to check that call. This CDR3 is built from 12 residues. CDR1 is SQVTM, CDR2 ANQGSEA, per germline.

The rearrangement uses TRBV15 and TRBJ2-3; TCRdb lists TRBD2, though no DNA is available to test this call. This CDR3 has 16 residues. Germline assignment: CDR1 LNHNV and CDR2 YYDKDF (reference sequence). CDR3 region: CATRALTGPSTDTQYF.

This chain uses TRBV27 with TRBJ2-7; TCRdb gives TRBD1 as the D gene, but with no DNA this cannot be confirmed. The CDR3 sequence is 14 residues long. CDR1 and CDR2 (germline): MNHEY, SMNVEV (reference sequence). CDR3 sequence reads: CASSAGTSSYEQYF.

The chain is built from TRBV12-3 or TRBV12-4 and TRBJ1-2; there is no DNA to check the TCRdb D call of TRBD1. The CDR3 is 16 amino acids. The chain's CDR3 is CASSLAPGLANYGYTF.

This chain connects TRBV29-1 to TRBJ1-2; TCRdb selects TRBD1, and the lack of DNA leaves this call unchecked. There are 12 residues in the CDR3. Germline V gene sequence: CDR1 SQVTM, CDR2 ANQGSEA. CDR3: CSVRGREDGYTF.

The chain is built from TRBV13 and TRBJ2-3; absent DNA, TCRdb's TRBD2 call cannot be checked. The CDR3 extends over 18 amino acids. The V gene's germline CDR1 is PRHDT and CDR2 FYEKMQ (reference sequence). The CDR3 reads CASSLDISRVVSTDTQYF.

The rearrangement links TRBV7-9 to TRBJ2-7; TCRdb picks TRBD1, but there is no DNA to check that call. The CDR3 loop spans 15 amino acids. The V gene's germline CDR1 is SEHNR and CDR2 FQNEAQ (reference sequence). The CDR3 protein is CASSSQVLNAYEQYF.

The chain couples TRBV28 to TRBJ2-4; checking the TCRdb D call of TRBD1 is not possible without DNA. This CDR3 spans 13 amino acids. Germline CDR1 is MDHEN and CDR2 is SYDVKM. This CDR3 reads CASSDRGGNIQYF.

The chain links TRBV7-3 to TRBJ2-7; the D call of TRBD1 rests on TCRdb alone, since no DNA is present to check it. The V gene's germline CDR1 is SGHTA and CDR2 FQGTGA. The length of the CDR3 is 15 residues. CDR3 sequence: CASSLYGGPSYELYF.

The chain combines TRBV6-5 with TRBJ2-5; TCRdb lists TRBD2, though no DNA is available to test this call. Germline V lookup: CDR1 MNHEY, CDR2 SVGAGI. The CDR3 is made up of 15 amino acids. CDR3 in amino acids: CASTPSGGLQETQYF.

This chain joins TRBV28 and TRBJ2-1; the D call of TRBD2 rests on TCRdb alone, since no DNA is present to check it. The CDR3 is 17 amino acids. From germline, CDR1 is MDHEN and CDR2 SYDVKM. The CDR3 sequence: CASSSSLQGLTYNEQLF.